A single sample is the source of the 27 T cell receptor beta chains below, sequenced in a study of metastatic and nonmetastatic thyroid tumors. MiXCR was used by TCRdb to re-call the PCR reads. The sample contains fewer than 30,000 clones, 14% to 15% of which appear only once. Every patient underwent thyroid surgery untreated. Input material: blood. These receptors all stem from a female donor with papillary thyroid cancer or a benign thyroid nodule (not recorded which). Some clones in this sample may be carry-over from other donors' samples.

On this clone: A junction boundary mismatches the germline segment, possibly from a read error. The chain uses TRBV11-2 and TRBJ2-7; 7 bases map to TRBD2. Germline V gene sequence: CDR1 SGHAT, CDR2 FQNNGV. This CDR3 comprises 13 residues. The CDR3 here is CAISLGSGGEQYF. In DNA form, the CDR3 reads TGTGCCATCAGCCTGGGTTCGGGGGGCGAGCAGTACTTC.

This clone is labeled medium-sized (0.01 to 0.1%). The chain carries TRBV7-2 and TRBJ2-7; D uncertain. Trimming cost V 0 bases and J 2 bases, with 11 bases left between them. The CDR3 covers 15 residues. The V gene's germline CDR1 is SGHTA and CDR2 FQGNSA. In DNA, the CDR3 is TGTGCCAGCAGCTTAGCTTCCCGGGCAGCCTACGAGCAGTACTTC. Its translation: CASSLASRAAYEQYF.

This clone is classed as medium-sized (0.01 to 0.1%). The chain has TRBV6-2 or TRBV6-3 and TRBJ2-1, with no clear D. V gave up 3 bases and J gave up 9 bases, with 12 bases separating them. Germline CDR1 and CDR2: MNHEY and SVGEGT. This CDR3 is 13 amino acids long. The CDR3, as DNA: TGTGCCAGCAGTTATTCTTTAGTCAGTGAGCAGTTCTTC. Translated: CASSYSLVSEQFF.

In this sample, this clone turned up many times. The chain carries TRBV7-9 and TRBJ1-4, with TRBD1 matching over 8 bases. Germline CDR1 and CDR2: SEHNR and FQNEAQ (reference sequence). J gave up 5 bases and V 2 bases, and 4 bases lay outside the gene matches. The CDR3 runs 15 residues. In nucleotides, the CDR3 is TGTGCCAGCAGCTTAACCGGGACAGGAAATGAAAAACTGTTTTTT. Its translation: CASSLTGTGNEKLFF. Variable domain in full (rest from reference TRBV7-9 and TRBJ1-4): DTGVSQNPRHKITKRGQNVTFRCDPISEHNRLYWYRQTLGQGPEFLTYFQNEAQLEKSRLLSDRFSAERPKGSFSTLEIQRTEQGDSAMYLCASSLTGTGNEKLFFGSGTQLSVL.

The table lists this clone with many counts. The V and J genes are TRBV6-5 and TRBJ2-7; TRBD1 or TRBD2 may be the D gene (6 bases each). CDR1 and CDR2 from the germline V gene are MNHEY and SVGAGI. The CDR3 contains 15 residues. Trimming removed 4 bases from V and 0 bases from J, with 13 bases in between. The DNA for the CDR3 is TGTGCCAGCAGTTTCACCGGAGGGGGCTCCTACGAGCAGTACTTC. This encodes CASSFTGGGSYEQYF.

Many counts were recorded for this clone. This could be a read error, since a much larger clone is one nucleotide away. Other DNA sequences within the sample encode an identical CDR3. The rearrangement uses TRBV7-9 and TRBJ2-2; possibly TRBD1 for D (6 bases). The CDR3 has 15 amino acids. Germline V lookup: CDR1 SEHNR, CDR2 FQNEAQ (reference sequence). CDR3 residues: CASSFVTGHTGELFF. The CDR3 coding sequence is TGCGCCAGCAGCTTTGTTACAGGGCACACCGGGGAGCTGTTTTTT.

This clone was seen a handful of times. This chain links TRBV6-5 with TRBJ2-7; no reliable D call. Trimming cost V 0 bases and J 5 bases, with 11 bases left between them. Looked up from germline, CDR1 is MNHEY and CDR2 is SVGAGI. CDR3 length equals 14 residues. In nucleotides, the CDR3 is TGTGCCAGCAGTTACTCGCTGGCTCTAGACGAGCAGTACTTC. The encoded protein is CASSYSLALDEQYF.

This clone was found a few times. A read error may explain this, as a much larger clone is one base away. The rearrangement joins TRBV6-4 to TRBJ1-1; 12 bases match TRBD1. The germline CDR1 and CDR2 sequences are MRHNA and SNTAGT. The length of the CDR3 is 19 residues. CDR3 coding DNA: TGTGCCGGCAGCGACGGGACAGGGGGCCTATCGGGCGGGAACGCTGAAGCTTTCTTT. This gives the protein CAGSDGTGGLSGGNAEAFF.

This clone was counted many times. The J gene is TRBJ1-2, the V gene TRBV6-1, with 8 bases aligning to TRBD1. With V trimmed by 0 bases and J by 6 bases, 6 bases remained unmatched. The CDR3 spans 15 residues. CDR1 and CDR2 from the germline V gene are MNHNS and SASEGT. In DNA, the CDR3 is TGTGCCAGCAGTGAAGCCTTCGGACAGGGAGATGGCTACACCTTC. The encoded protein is CASSEAFGQGDGYTF.

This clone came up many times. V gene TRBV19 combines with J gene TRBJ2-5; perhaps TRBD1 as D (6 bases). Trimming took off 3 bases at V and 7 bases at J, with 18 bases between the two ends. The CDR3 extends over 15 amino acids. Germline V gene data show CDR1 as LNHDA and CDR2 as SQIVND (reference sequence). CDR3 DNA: TGTGCCAGTAGTATTCAGCAGGGGCCGCCGGGGACCCAGTACTTC. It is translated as CASSIQQGPPGTQYF.

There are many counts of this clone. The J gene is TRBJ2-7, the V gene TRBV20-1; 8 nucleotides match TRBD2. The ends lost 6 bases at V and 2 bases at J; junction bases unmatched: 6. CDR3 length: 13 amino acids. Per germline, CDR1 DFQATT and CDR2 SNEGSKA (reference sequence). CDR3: CSAERESTYEQYF. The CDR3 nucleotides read TGCAGTGCCGAGCGGGAGTCCACCTACGAGCAGTACTTC.

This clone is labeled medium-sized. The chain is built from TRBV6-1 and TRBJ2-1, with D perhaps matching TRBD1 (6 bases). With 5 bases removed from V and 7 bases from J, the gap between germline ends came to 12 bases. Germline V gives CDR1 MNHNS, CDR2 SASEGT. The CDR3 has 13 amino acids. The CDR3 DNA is TGTGCCAGCAGTAAAATCCAGGGGAATGAGCAGTTCTTC. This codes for CASSKIQGNEQFF.

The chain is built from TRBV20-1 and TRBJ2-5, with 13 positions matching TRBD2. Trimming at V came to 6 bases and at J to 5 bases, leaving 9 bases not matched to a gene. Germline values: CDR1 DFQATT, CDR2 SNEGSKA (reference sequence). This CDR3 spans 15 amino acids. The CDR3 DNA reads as TGCAGTGCCCGTACTAGCGGGAGGGTTTGGGAGACCCAGTACTTC. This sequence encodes CSARTSGRVWETQYF.

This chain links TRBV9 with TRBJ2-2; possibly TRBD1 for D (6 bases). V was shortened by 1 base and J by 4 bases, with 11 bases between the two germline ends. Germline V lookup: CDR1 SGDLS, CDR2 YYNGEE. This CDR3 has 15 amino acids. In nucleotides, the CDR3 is TGTGCCAGCAGCGTAAGCCAGGGGATCACCGGGGAGCTGTTTTTT. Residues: CASSVSQGITGELFF.

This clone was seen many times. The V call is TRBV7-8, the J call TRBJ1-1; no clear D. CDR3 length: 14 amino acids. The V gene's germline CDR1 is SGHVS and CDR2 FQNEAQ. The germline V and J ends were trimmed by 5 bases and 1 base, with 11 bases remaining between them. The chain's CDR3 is CASSLRGENTEAFF. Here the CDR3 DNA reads TGTGCCAGCAGCCTACGGGGAGAGAACACTGAAGCTTTCTTT.

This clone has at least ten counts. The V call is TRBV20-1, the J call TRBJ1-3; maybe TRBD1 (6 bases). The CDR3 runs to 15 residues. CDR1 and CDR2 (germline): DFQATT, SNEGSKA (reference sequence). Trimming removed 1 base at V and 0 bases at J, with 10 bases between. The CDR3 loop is CSARGQVNSGNTIYF. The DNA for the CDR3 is TGCAGTGCTAGAGGACAGGTTAACTCTGGAAACACCATATATTTT.

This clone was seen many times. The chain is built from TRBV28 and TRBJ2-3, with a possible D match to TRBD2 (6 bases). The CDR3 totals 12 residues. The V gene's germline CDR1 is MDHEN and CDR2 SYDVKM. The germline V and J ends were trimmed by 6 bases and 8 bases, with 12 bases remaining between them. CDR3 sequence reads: CASSPGGGTQYF. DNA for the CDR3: TGTGCCAGCAGCCCCGGGGGTGGTACGCAGTATTTT.

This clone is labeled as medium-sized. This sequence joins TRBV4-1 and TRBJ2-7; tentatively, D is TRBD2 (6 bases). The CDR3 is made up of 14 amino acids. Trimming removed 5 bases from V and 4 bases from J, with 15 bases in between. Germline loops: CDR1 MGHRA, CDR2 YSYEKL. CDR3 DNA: TGCGCCAGCAGCTCAGCGGCCGGAGGGTACGAGCAGTACTTC. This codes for CASSSAAGGYEQYF.

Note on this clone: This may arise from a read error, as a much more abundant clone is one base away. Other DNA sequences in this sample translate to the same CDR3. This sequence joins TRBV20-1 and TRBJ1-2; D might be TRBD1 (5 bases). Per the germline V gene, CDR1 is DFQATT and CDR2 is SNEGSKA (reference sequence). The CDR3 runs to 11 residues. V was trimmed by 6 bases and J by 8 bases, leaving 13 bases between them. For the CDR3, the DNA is TGCAGTGCAGGGACGGGCGTAGGCTACACCTTC. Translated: CSAGTGVGYTF.

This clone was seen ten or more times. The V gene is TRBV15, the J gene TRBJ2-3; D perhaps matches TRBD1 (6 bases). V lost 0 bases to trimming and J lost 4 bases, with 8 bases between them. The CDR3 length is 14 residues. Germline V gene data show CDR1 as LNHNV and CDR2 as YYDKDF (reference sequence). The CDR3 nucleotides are TGTGCCACCAGCAGAGATCAGGGGCCAGATACGCAGTATTTT. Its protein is CATSRDQGPDTQYF.

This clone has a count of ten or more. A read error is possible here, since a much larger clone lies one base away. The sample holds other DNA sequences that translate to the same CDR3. Written as DNA, the CDR3 is TGTGCCAGCAGCCCCGGGAGTCTGAGGAGGATTTCTGAGGCTTTCTTT. Translation gives CASSPGSLRRISEAFF. The chain uses TRBV6-2 or TRBV6-3 and TRBJ1-1; D remains unclear. This CDR3 has 16 residues. CDR1 is MNHEY and CDR2 is SVGEGT in the germline V gene.

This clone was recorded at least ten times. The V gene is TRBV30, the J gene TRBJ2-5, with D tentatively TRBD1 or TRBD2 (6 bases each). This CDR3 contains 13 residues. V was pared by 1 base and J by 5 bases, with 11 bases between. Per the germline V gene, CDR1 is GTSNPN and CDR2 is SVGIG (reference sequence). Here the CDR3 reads CAWSEGGRETQYF. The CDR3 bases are TGTGCCTGGAGTGAGGGGGGCAGGGAGACCCAGTACTTC.

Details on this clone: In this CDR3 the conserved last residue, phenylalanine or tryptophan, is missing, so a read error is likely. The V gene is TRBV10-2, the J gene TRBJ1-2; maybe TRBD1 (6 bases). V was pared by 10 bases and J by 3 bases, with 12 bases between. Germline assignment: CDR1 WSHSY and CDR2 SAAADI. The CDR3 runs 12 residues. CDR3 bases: TGCGCCATCAAGGAGGGGGACTATGGCTACACCCTC. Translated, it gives CAIKEGDYGYTL.

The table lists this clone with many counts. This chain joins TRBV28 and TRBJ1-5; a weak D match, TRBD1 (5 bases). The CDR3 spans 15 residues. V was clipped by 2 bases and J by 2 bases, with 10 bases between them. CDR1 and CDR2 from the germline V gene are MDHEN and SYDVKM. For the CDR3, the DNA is TGTGCCAGCAGTTTAATAGGGGCTCGCAATCAGCCCCAGCATTTT. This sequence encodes CASSLIGARNQPQHF. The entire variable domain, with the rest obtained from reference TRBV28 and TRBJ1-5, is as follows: DVKVTQSSRYLVKRTGEKVFLECVQDMDHENMFWYRQDPGLGLRLIYFSYDVKMKEKGDIPEGYSVSREKKERFSLILESASTNQTSMYLCASSLIGARNQPQHFGDGTRLSIL.

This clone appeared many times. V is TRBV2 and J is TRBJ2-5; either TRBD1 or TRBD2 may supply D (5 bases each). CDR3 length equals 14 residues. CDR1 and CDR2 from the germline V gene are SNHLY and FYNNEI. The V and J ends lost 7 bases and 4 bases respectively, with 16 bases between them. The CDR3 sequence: CASTLTGGTETQYF. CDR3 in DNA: TGTGCCAGCACCCTCACTGGGGGAACAGAGACCCAGTACTTC.

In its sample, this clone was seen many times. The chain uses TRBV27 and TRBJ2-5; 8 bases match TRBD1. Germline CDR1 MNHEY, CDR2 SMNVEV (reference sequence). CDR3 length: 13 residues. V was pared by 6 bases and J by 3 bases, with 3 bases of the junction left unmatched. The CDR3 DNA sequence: TGTGCCAGCAGGGAGACAGGGGAAGAGACCCAGTACTTC. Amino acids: CASRETGEETQYF.

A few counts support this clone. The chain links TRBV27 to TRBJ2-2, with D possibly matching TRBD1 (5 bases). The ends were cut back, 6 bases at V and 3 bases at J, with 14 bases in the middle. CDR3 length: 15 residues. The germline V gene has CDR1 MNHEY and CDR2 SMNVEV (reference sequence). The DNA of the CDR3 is TGTGCCAGCAGACCCACAGGTACCTACACCGGGGAGCTGTTTTTT. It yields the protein CASRPTGTYTGELFF.